The 31 T cell receptor beta chains listed next were all sequenced from one sample in a study of control samples from healthy donors and cancer patients. Data came from immunoSEQ multiplex PCR; TCRdb stores just in-frame clones and leaves some out. The sample has approximately 98,000 clones, approximately 84% seen once. The sequencing input was blood. These TCRs come from a man between 18 and 35 years old in good health.

The V and J genes are TRBV11-2 and TRBJ1-1, with TRBD1 matching 7 bases. CDR1 and CDR2 from the germline V gene are SGHAT and FQNNGV. The CDR3 contains 15 residues. After removal of 0 bases from V and 4 bases from J, the junction contained 5 bases not matched to a gene. CDR3 sequence reads: CASSLDPGGGTEAFF. The CDR3 DNA sequence: TGTGCCAGCAGCTTAGATCCAGGGGGGGGCACTGAAGCTTTCTTT.

The count of this clone is one. The CDR3 DNA is TGTGCCACTGCGACAGGGGACCCAGAGACCCAGTACTTC. Amino acids: CATATGDPETQYF. V and J are TRBV24-1 and TRBJ2-5; 8 bases are shared with TRBD1. This CDR3 spans 13 amino acids. CDR1 and CDR2 (germline): KGHDR, SFDVKD. The V and J ends lost 10 bases and 4 bases, in that order; junction bases with no gene match: 7.

This chain links TRBV6-5 with TRBJ2-5; 7 bases are a match to TRBD2. The CDR3 sequence is 15 residues long. J was trimmed by 2 bases and V by 5 bases; bases with no gene match: 8. From germline, CDR1 is MNHEY and CDR2 SVGAGI. This CDR3 reads CASSPNTAGQETQYF. The DNA of the CDR3 is TGTGCCAGCAGTCCTAATACAGCGGGGCAAGAGACCCAGTACTTC.

The chain recombines TRBV10-2 with TRBJ2-2; perhaps TRBD2 as D (5 bases). The CDR3 has 13 amino acids. V was cut by 7 bases and J by 1 base, with 7 bases left in between. Germline V gene sequence: CDR1 WSHSY, CDR2 SAAADI. The CDR3 DNA reads as TGCGCCAGCACCGGAGGGAACACCGGGGAGCTGTTTTTT. Translating it yields CASTGGNTGELFF.

This chain joins TRBV5-4 and TRBJ2-2; no definite D call. CDR1 is SGHNT, CDR2 YYREEE, per germline (reference sequence). V lost 10 bases and J 1 base, leaving 11 bases between the germline ends. The CDR3 runs 13 residues. CDR3 in amino acids: CAGSERNTGELFF. DNA of the CDR3: TGTGCCGGGTCTGAGCGGAACACCGGGGAGCTGTTTTTT.

The rearrangement links TRBV6-5 to TRBJ1-2; D may be TRBD1 (6 bases). The CDR3 totals 14 residues. V lost 3 bases and J 6 bases, leaving 14 bases between the germline ends. The V gene's germline CDR1 is MNHEY and CDR2 SVGAGI. The DNA for the CDR3 is TGTGCCAGCAGTTATATGGGGGCTTGGAATGGCTACACCTTC. Translated, it gives CASSYMGAWNGYTF.

V and J are TRBV6-5 and TRBJ1-6, with 9 bases aligning to TRBD1. There are 16 residues in the CDR3. V lost 0 bases and J lost 11; bases outside the gene matches: 8. CDR1 MNHEY and CDR2 SVGAGI come from the germline V gene. CDR3 bases: TGTGCCAGCAGTTACTCCACAGGGGGCGCGGTGACACCCCTCCACTTT. Translation gives CASSYSTGGAVTPLHF.

This clone was picked up a small number of times. This sequence joins TRBV30 and TRBJ1-2; D gene uncertain. Germline V gene data show CDR1 as GTSNPN and CDR2 as SVGIG (reference sequence). V lost 1 base to trimming and J lost 7 bases, with 10 bases between them. The CDR3 contains 12 residues. The CDR3 region has the DNA TGTGCCTGGAGTGCCACATTGGGTGGCTACACCTTC. This encodes CAWSATLGGYTF.

J is TRBJ2-7 and V is TRBV7-8, with D possibly matching TRBD2 (6 bases). From germline, CDR1 is SGHVS and CDR2 FQNEAQ. The CDR3 totals 15 residues. V was clipped by 5 bases and J by 2 bases, with 16 bases between them. In DNA form, the CDR3 reads TGTGCCAGCAGCCCCCAACGCGGGGTAACCTACGAGCAGTACTTC. This translates into CASSPQRGVTYEQYF.

This clone was detected a few times. The chain joins TRBV6-5 to TRBJ2-5; 10 bases agree with TRBD2. This CDR3 contains 13 residues. J lost 5 bases, V lost 6 bases, and 3 bases had no gene match. CDR1 and CDR2 from the germline V gene are MNHEY and SVGAGI. The CDR3 nucleotides are TGTGCCAGCAGGAAAGCGGGGGGGGAGACCCAGTACTTC. Its translation: CASRKAGGETQYF.

This chain connects TRBV5-5 to TRBJ2-5, with D perhaps given as TRBD1 or TRBD2 (5 bases each). Trimming stripped 3 bases from V and 3 bases from J, with 18 bases between. CDR3 length: 16 residues. Germline assignment: CDR1 SGHKS and CDR2 YYEKEE (reference sequence). Written as DNA, the CDR3 is TGTGCCAGCAGCTCCGAGGGGCCCCCCGAGGAAGAGACCCAGTACTTC. Residues: CASSSEGPPEEETQYF.

The chain joins TRBV28 to TRBJ1-2; D is unresolved. Germline-derived CDR1 and CDR2 are MDHEN and SYDVKM. V was trimmed by 2 bases and J by 6 bases, leaving 13 bases between them. The CDR3 extends over 14 amino acids. The CDR3 nucleotides are TGTGCCAGCAGTTTAGGTACCGGGATCCATGGCTACACCTTC. Residues: CASSLGTGIHGYTF.

The rearrangement uses TRBV19 and TRBJ1-2; tentatively, D is TRBD1 (6 bases). CDR1 is LNHDA and CDR2 is SQIVND in the germline V gene (reference sequence). With 3 bases removed from V and 7 bases from J, the gap between germline ends came to 18 bases. The length of the CDR3 is 15 residues. CDR3 bases: TGTGCCAGTAGTATCACAGGGTTTTCCCTCGGTGGCTACACCTTC. Its protein is CASSITGFSLGGYTF.

DNA for the CDR3: TGTGCCAGCAGTTTATGGGGGTTTAGCACCTTC. Translated, it gives CASSLWGFSTF. The genes are TRBV28 and TRBJ1-2; no clear D. Germline loops: CDR1 MDHEN, CDR2 SYDVKM. CDR3 length: 11 residues. Trimming removed 0 bases at V and 13 bases at J, with 9 bases between.

The chain employs TRBV5-6 and TRBJ2-1, with D perhaps given as TRBD1 or TRBD2 (5 bases each). The CDR3 totals 16 residues. V was clipped by 2 bases and J by 2 bases, with 14 bases between them. Germline lookup yields CDR1 SGHDT and CDR2 YYEEEE. For the CDR3, the DNA is TGTGCCAGCAGCTTCTTGGTGAGGGGCCCCTACAATGAGCAGTTCTTC. Translating it yields CASSFLVRGPYNEQFF.

The chain has TRBV10-3 and TRBJ1-6; TRBD1 is a possible D gene (5 bases). The CDR3 is 16 residues long. Per the germline V gene, CDR1 is ENHRY and CDR2 is SYGVKD. Between the trimmed V and J ends, which lost 0 bases and 4 bases, there was a span of 10 bases. The CDR3 region is CAISESGTVYNSPLHF. DNA of the CDR3: TGTGCCATCAGTGAGTCTGGGACGGTATATAATTCACCCCTCCACTTT.

The chain has TRBV4-2 and TRBJ2-1; TRBD1 is a possible D gene (6 bases). Germline V lookup: CDR1 LGHNA, CDR2 YNFKEQ. The CDR3 spans 15 residues. V lost 1 base and J 5 bases, leaving 12 bases between the germline ends. The CDR3 nucleotides are TGTGCCAGCAGCCAAGGAGTGACAGGAGACAATGAGCAGTTCTTC. Protein: CASSQGVTGDNEQFF.

This chain connects TRBV4-3 to TRBJ2-1, with 9 bases fitting TRBD2. CDR1 and CDR2 from the germline V gene are LGHNA and YSLEER. V was clipped by 3 bases and J by 10 bases; unmatched bases: 10. CDR3 length: 15 amino acids. CDR3 nucleotides: TGCGCCAGCAGCCAGGAGCCTAGCGGGGTTGGAGAGCAGTTCTTC. Translating gives CASSQEPSGVGEQFF.

The rearrangement uses TRBV4-2 and TRBJ1-4; 10 nucleotides align to TRBD1. CDR3 length: 17 amino acids. The J segment lost 0 bases and the V segment lost 2 bases, leaving 3 bases of the junction unmatched. CDR1 is LGHNA and CDR2 is YNFKEQ in the germline V gene. The CDR3 region is CASSQKGQGATNEKLFF. DNA for the CDR3: TGTGCCAGCAGCCAAAAAGGACAGGGGGCAACTAATGAAAAACTGTTTTTT.

The chain couples TRBV27 to TRBJ1-6, with a weak D call TRBD1 (6 bases). Looked up from germline, CDR1 is MNHEY and CDR2 is SMNVEV (reference sequence). The CDR3 sequence is 15 residues long. With 5 bases removed from V and 3 bases from J, the gap between germline ends came to 11 bases. CDR3 residues: CASSAQGGYNSPLHF. The CDR3 DNA follows: TGTGCCAGCAGTGCACAGGGTGGCTATAATTCACCCCTCCACTTT.

The chain combines TRBV11-3 with TRBJ2-7, with D possibly TRBD1 on 7 matching bases. The germline V gene encodes CDR1 SGHNT and CDR2 YENEEA. The CDR3 loop spans 18 amino acids. The V gene lost 2 bases and the J gene lost 0 bases, with 20 bases spanning the gap. The CDR3 loop reads CASSLRLGGTVPSYEQYV. CDR3 DNA: TGTGCCAGCAGCTTAAGGTTAGGAGGGACAGTTCCCTCCTACGAGCAGTACGTC.

The chain links TRBV30 to TRBJ1-6; TRBD1 agrees at 7 bases. CDR1 and CDR2 from the germline V gene are GTSNPN and SVGIG (reference sequence). The CDR3 is made up of 13 amino acids. Trimming removed 6 bases from V and 7 bases from J; junction bases left unmatched: 6. The CDR3 nucleotides read TGTGCCTGCCAAGGGACAGTAAATTCACCCCTCCACTTT. Its translation: CACQGTVNSPLHF.

The genes are TRBV5-4 and TRBJ1-2; D gene unclear. The length of the CDR3 is 15 residues. The germline CDR1 and CDR2 sequences are SGHNT and YYREEE (reference sequence). The germline V and J ends were trimmed by 4 bases and 2 bases, with 15 bases remaining between them. The CDR3 DNA sequence: TGTGCCAGCAGCGAGAAAGGATGGAACAACTATGGCTACACCTTC. Translated: CASSEKGWNNYGYTF.

The gene calls are TRBV3-1 (or the pseudogene TRBV3-2) and TRBJ1-1; 8 bases fit TRBD1. CDR3 length: 13 amino acids. CDR1 and CDR2 from the germline V gene are LGHDT and YNNKEL (reference sequence). Unmatched junction bases numbered 2, after V lost 3 bases and J lost 5 bases. As DNA, the CDR3 is TGTGCCAGCAGCCACCAGGGGGCAACTGAAGCTTTCTTT. Its translation: CASSHQGATEAFF.

The chain has TRBV5-6 and TRBJ2-3; 14 nucleotides align to TRBD2. From germline, CDR1 is SGHDT and CDR2 YYEEEE. The V segment lost 2 bases and the J segment 7 bases; nucleotides outside the gene matches: 12. The CDR3 is 18 amino acids. In DNA form, the CDR3 reads TGTGCCAGCAGCTTTAATCGACTAGCGGGGGGGTTCAGGTATACGCAGTATTTT. The encoded protein is CASSFNRLAGGFRYTQYF.

The CDR3 sequence: CASFEADTQYF. The CDR3 DNA sequence: TGTGCCAGCTTTGAGGCAGATACGCAGTATTTT. The rearrangement links TRBV18 to TRBJ2-3; no definite D call. V was clipped by 7 bases and J by 4 bases, with 6 bases between them. In germline, CDR1 is KGHSH, CDR2 LQKENI. The CDR3 consists of 11 residues.

J is TRBJ1-5 and V is TRBV28, with D possibly being TRBD1 (6 bases). The length of the CDR3 is 16 residues. Germline loops: CDR1 MDHEN, CDR2 SYDVKM. With 5 bases removed from V and 2 bases from J, the gap between germline ends came to 16 bases. The CDR3 loop is CASSIGGGGGNQPQHF. For the CDR3, the DNA is TGTGCCAGCAGTATCGGTGGGGGCGGGGGCAATCAGCCCCAGCATTTT. The whole variable domain, remainder taken from reference TRBV28 and TRBJ1-5, is DVKVTQSSRYLVKRTGEKVFLECVQDMDHENMFWYRQDPGLGLRLIYFSYDVKMKEKGDIPEGYSVSREKKERFSLILESASTNQTSMYLCASSIGGGGGNQPQHFGDGTRLSIL.

The rearrangement links TRBV27 to TRBJ2-6; D might be TRBD2 (5 bases). Per the germline V gene, CDR1 is MNHEY and CDR2 is SMNVEV (reference sequence). The germline V and J ends were trimmed by 8 bases and 0 bases, with 14 bases remaining between them. The CDR3 contains 16 residues. The CDR3 spells CASGGRRFSGANVLTF. The CDR3 coding sequence is TGTGCCAGCGGAGGCAGGAGATTCTCTGGGGCCAACGTCCTGACTTTC. Together with reference TRBV27 and TRBJ2-6, the CDR3 gives the full variable domain: EAQVTQNPRYLITVTGKKLTVTCSQNMNHEYMSWYRQDPGLGLRQIYYSMNVEVTDKGDVPEGYKVSRKEKRNFPLILESPSPNQTSLYFCASGGRRFSGANVLTFGAGSRLTVL.

This clone was observed a handful of times. The rearrangement joins TRBV18 to TRBJ2-7, with 7 bases identical to TRBD2. Per germline, CDR1 KGHSH and CDR2 LQKENI. V lost 3 bases to trimming and J lost 0 bases; unmatched junction nucleotides: 8. This CDR3 has 16 residues. CDR3 sequence (DNA): TGTGCCAGCTCACCGGGAGGGTCTCGAAGCTCCTACGAGCAGTACTTC. Residues: CASSPGGSRSSYEQYF.

The V gene is TRBV7-2, the J gene TRBJ2-5; perhaps TRBD2 as D (5 bases). CDR3 length equals 15 residues. Trimming shortened V by 1 base and J by 5 bases, and 14 bases separated the two germline ends. The V gene's germline CDR1 is SGHTA and CDR2 FQGNSA. The CDR3: CASSLGSIGVETQYF. CDR3 nucleotide sequence: TGTGCCAGCAGCTTAGGGTCAATCGGGGTCGAGACCCAGTACTTC.

V and J are TRBV9 and TRBJ1-1; tentative D call: TRBD1 (5 bases). CDR3 size: 13 residues. Trimming left V 3 bases short and J 8 bases short, with 14 bases between. Per germline, CDR1 SGDLS and CDR2 YYNGEE. The CDR3 region is CASSALGRGEAFF. Written as DNA, the CDR3 is TGTGCCAGCAGCGCCTTGGGGAGGGGAGAAGCTTTCTTT.